Sequencing of this TCR beta chain was carried out in a study of T cell repertoires in cytomegalovirus infection. Overall study findings and caveats: The cumulative frequency of public TCR beta families distinguished individuals who carried CMV together with the relevant HLA.

CDR3 length: 16 amino acids. Germline CDR1 reads MNHEY; CDR2 reads SVGEGT. Trimming shortened V by 6 bases and J by 4 bases, and 19 bases separated the two germline ends. The sample holds many counts of this clonotype. What it recognizes is unknown. Each CDR3 protein is one row after TCRdb ran MiXCR on the reads. The sample includes 200,000 to 300,000 distinct CDR3 sequences, approximately 7% of them seen just once. The V and J genes are TRBV6-2 or TRBV6-3 and TRBJ2-1; possibly TRBD2 for D (6 bases). The sample comprised PBMCs. This sequence was found in a human donor in good health (CMV status not recorded). Some clones in this sample may be carry-over from other donors' samples. CDR3 bases: TGTGCCAGCAGGAACCCGGGGGTCCCCTCGTACAATGAGCAGTTCTTC. It codes for CASRNPGVPSYNEQFF.